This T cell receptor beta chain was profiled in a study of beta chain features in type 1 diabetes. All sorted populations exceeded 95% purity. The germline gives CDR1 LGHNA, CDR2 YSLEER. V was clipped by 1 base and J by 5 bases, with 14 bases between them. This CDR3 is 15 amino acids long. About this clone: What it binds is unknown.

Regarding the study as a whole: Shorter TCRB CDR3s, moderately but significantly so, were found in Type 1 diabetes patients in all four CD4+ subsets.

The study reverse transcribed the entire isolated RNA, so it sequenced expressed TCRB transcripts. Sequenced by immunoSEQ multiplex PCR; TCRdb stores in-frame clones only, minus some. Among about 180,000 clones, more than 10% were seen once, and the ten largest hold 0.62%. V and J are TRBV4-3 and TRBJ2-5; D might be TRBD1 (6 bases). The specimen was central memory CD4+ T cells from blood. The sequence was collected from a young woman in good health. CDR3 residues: CASSQVFRGAETQYF. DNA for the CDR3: TGCGCCAGCAGCCAAGTATTCAGGGGTGCGGAGACCCAGTACTTC.